These 11 T cell receptor beta chains were all obtained from the same sample, sequenced in a study of T cells in Graves' hyperthyroidism and ophthalmopathy. From RNA transcripts, TCR beta CDR3 regions were amplified. The study used the HTBI primer set for a first-round RT-PCR of the TCR CDR3. TCRdb redid the calling of the multiplex PCR reads with MiXCR, one entry per CDR3 protein. The repertoire holds roughly 500,000 distinct CDR3 sequences, around 46% seen once, with around 20% in the top ten. The sequenced sample consisted of peripheral blood or thyroid tissue (not recorded which). These receptors were collected from an adult woman with Graves' disease, either hyperthyroidism or ophthalmopathy (not recorded which).

The rearrangement joins TRBV28 to TRBJ1-2; D may be TRBD1 (6 bases). The CDR3 totals 13 residues. V dropped 6 bases and J dropped 4 bases, with 12 bases sitting between them. Germline V gene data show CDR1 as MDHEN and CDR2 as SYDVKM. CDR3 DNA: TGTGCCAGCAGGGCGACAGGAGCCTATGGCTACACCTTC. This translates into CASRATGAYGYTF.

This chain uses TRBV7-9 with TRBJ2-7; 9 bases fit TRBD1. The CDR3 spans 13 residues. Germline V gene lookup returns CDR1 SEHNR and CDR2 FQNEAQ (reference sequence). Trimming at V came to 6 bases and at J to 5 bases, leaving 5 bases not matched to a gene. The CDR3 is CASSPGQGHEQYF. The CDR3 nucleotides read TGTGCCAGCAGTCCGGGACAGGGACACGAGCAGTACTTC.

This clonotype was observed a handful of times. In nucleotides, the CDR3 is TGTGCCATCAGTGAGTCCCGGATGATGGAGACCCAGTACTTC. As protein: CAISESRMMETQYF. V and J are TRBV10-3 and TRBJ2-5; D unclear. This CDR3 is 14 amino acids long. Trimming removed 0 bases at V and 5 bases at J, with 10 bases between. Germline CDR1 and CDR2: ENHRY and SYGVKD.

The V call is TRBV5-1, the J call TRBJ2-7; no reliable D call. The CDR3 sequence is 9 residues long. Germline V lookup: CDR1 SGHRS, CDR2 YFSETQ. V was clipped by 5 bases and J by 10 bases, with 7 bases between them. The CDR3, as DNA: TGCGCCAGCAGGAAAGAACAGTACTTC. This codes for CASRKEQYF.

This clonotype was picked up many times. This chain links TRBV6-5 with TRBJ1-2, with a tentative D call TRBD1 (5 bases). The CDR3 extends over 15 amino acids. Germline V gene lookup returns CDR1 MNHEY and CDR2 SVGAGI. V was pared by 7 bases and J by 1 base, with 16 bases between. CDR3 bases: TGTGCCAGCACTACCGGGGGTGTGGGTAACTATGGCTACACCTTC. Its protein is CASTTGGVGNYGYTF.

The chain has TRBV5-6 and TRBJ2-5; D may correspond to TRBD1 or TRBD2 (5 bases each). Looked up from germline, CDR1 is SGHDT and CDR2 is YYEEEE. The CDR3 consists of 17 residues. Between the trimmed V and J ends, which lost 5 bases and 0 bases, there was a span of 20 bases. CDR3 bases: TGTGCCAGCAGGCGGCAGGCCCGAGGGGCATACCAAGAGACCCAGTACTTC. This codes for CASRRQARGAYQETQYF.

In this sample, this clonotype turned up a few times. V usage is TRBV14 and J usage is TRBJ1-1; no clear D gene. Deletions cut 1 base from V and 5 bases from J, with 5 bases between. In germline, CDR1 is SGHDN, CDR2 FVKESK. The CDR3 covers 12 residues. The CDR3 loop is CASSQVQTEAFF. The CDR3 DNA follows: TGTGCCAGCAGCCAAGTACAGACTGAAGCTTTCTTT.

The V call is TRBV11-2, the J call TRBJ1-1, with TRBD1 as a possible D gene (5 bases). The CDR3 is 14 amino acids. The V gene's germline CDR1 is SGHAT and CDR2 FQNNGV. V was shortened by 0 bases and J by 5 bases, with 10 bases between the two germline ends. DNA for the CDR3: TGTGCCAGCAGCTTAGAAAGGGACGAGACTGAAGCTTTCTTT. This translates into CASSLERDETEAFF.

This clonotype was picked up many times. CDR3 residues: CAISPSGGGREKLFF. The DNA of the CDR3 is TGTGCCATCAGCCCTTCCGGAGGCGGGCGTGAAAAACTGTTTTTT. The chain recombines TRBV10-3 with TRBJ1-4; no reliable D call. This CDR3 is 15 amino acids long. In germline, CDR1 is ENHRY, CDR2 SYGVKD. V was clipped by 6 bases and J by 7 bases, with 18 bases between them.

This chain connects TRBV11-1 to TRBJ2-5; D not certain. Trimming left V 4 bases short and J 5 bases short, with 11 bases between. Germline loops: CDR1 SGHAT, CDR2 FQDESV (reference sequence). There are 13 residues in the CDR3. As DNA, the CDR3 is TGTGCCAGCAGCTCCGTCCTAACGGAGACCCAGTACTTC. Protein sequence: CASSSVLTETQYF.

CDR3 residues: CASRYGASGANVLTF. CDR3 nucleotide sequence: TGTGCCAGCAGGTACGGAGCCTCTGGGGCCAACGTCCTGACTTTC. The chain couples TRBV7-2 to TRBJ2-6; D is uncertain. CDR3 length: 15 residues. Germline values: CDR1 SGHTA, CDR2 FQGNSA. V gave up 6 bases and J gave up 0 bases, with 9 bases separating them.